A selection of T cell receptor beta chains follows, all from one sample in a study of blood T cell repertoires in COVID-19. Assay: immunoSEQ multiplex PCR; the TCRdb copy retains only in-frame clones and omits some. The sample lists over 95,000 clones; more than 80% were seen once. Sequencing was done on a sample of peripheral blood. Receptors were obtained from a woman aged 45-60 years with acute or convalescent COVID-19. Both conserved end residues are part of each CDR3. The D gene is left open where the match is weak. For some rows the clone size is stated as once, few or many, or as a class when expanded; others skip it.

V gene: TRBV30; D gene: -; CDR3 length: 13; J gene: TRBJ2-3; clone size: -; CDR3 DNA: TGTGCCTCTGACTTCGCTAGCACAGATACGCAGTATTTT; CDR3 protein: CASDFASTDTQYF
V gene: TRBV7-3; D gene: TRBD2; CDR3 length: 16; J gene: TRBJ2-1; clone size: once; CDR3 DNA: TGTGCCAGCAGCTTAACTGGCGGGGGGGCCCAGAATGAGCAGTTCTTC; CDR3 protein: CASSLTGGGAQNEQFF
V gene: TRBV15; D gene: -; CDR3 length: 14; J gene: TRBJ2-7; clone size: -; CDR3 DNA: TGTGCCACCAGCTTCCGGGACTCTACCTACGAGCAGTACTTC; CDR3 protein: CATSFRDSTYEQYF
V gene: TRBV6-5; D gene: -; CDR3 length: 12; J gene: TRBJ2-7; clone size: -; CDR3 DNA: TGTGCCAGCTGTAACCCCACTGGCGAGCAGTACTTC; CDR3 protein: CASCNPTGEQYF
V gene: TRBV30; D gene: TRBD1; CDR3 length: 14; J gene: TRBJ1-6; clone size: -; CDR3 DNA: TGTGCCTGGACAGGACAGGGGAAACATTCACCCCTCCACTTT; CDR3 protein: CAWTGQGKHSPLHF
V gene: TRBV7-3; D gene: -; CDR3 length: 15; J gene: TRBJ1-3; clone size: -; CDR3 DNA: TGTGCCAGCAGCTTAAGAGGAGGCTCTGGAAACACCATATATTTT; CDR3 protein: CASSLRGGSGNTIYF
V gene: TRBV7-8; D gene: TRBD2; CDR3 length: 17; J gene: TRBJ2-5; clone size: -; CDR3 DNA: TGTGCCAGCAGCTTAACCGTTGGGAGCGGGAGATATGGGACCCAGTACTTC; CDR3 protein: CASSLTVGSGRYGTQYF
V gene: TRBV2; D gene: -; CDR3 length: 13; J gene: TRBJ2-1; clone size: -; CDR3 DNA: TGTGCCAGCACGACGGAGGGCGGCAATGAGCAGTTCTTC; CDR3 protein: CASTTEGGNEQFF
V gene: TRBV19; D gene: -; CDR3 length: 15; J gene: TRBJ2-2; clone size: -; CDR3 DNA: TGTGCCAGTAGTATTCTCCCAGGACAACCCGGGGAGCTGTTTTTT; CDR3 protein: CASSILPGQPGELFF
V gene: TRBV7-6; D gene: TRBD1; CDR3 length: 16; J gene: TRBJ1-3; clone size: -; CDR3 DNA: TGTGCCAGCAGCAGACAGGGCCTGAGCTCTGGAAACACCATATATTTT; CDR3 protein: CASSRQGLSSGNTIYF
V gene: TRBV14; D gene: TRBD2; CDR3 length: 15; J gene: TRBJ2-7; clone size: -; CDR3 DNA: TGTGCCAGCAGCCATCCGACGGGACTATACTACGAGCAGTACTTC; CDR3 protein: CASSHPTGLYYEQYF
V gene: TRBV15; D gene: TRBD1; CDR3 length: 13; J gene: TRBJ2-1; clone size: -; CDR3 DNA: TGTGCCACCAGCACAGGACAGGGCGGTGAGCAGTTCTTC; CDR3 protein: CATSTGQGGEQFF
V gene: TRBV19; D gene: TRBD2; CDR3 length: 16; J gene: TRBJ2-7; clone size: -; CDR3 DNA: TGTGCCAGTAGTCCTCGACTAGCGGGTGATTTCTACGAGCAGTACTTC; CDR3 protein: CASSPRLAGDFYEQYF
V gene: TRBV14; D gene: -; CDR3 length: 15; J gene: TRBJ2-1; clone size: -; CDR3 DNA: TGTGCCAGCAGCCATCGCGGGCCCCCCTACAATGAGCAGTTCTTC; CDR3 protein: CASSHRGPPYNEQFF
V gene: TRBV28; D gene: -; CDR3 length: 15; J gene: TRBJ2-1; clone size: -; CDR3 DNA: TGTGCCAGCAGCTTGACGGGGAGCTCCTACAATGAGCAGTTCTTC; CDR3 protein: CASSLTGSSYNEQFF
V gene: TRBV7-8; D gene: TRBD1; CDR3 length: 14; J gene: TRBJ1-5; clone size: -; CDR3 DNA: TGTGCCAGCAGCAAGGGGACAGCTGATCAGCCCCAGCATTTT; CDR3 protein: CASSKGTADQPQHF
V gene: TRBV7-2; D gene: -; CDR3 length: 16; J gene: TRBJ2-1; clone size: -; CDR3 DNA: TGTGCCAGCAGCTTAATCCCCGGACAGAGTTTCCATGAGCAGTTCTTC; CDR3 protein: CASSLIPGQSFHEQFF
V gene: TRBV29-1; D gene: TRBD2; CDR3 length: 16; J gene: TRBJ2-3; clone size: -; CDR3 DNA: TGCAGCGTTCAGCTGGGACTAGCGGGAGGGCAAGATACGCAGTATTTT; CDR3 protein: CSVQLGLAGGQDTQYF
V gene: TRBV18; D gene: -; CDR3 length: 13; J gene: TRBJ1-1; clone size: -; CDR3 DNA: TGTGCCAGTTCCGAGGATATGAACACTGAAGCTTTCTTT; CDR3 protein: CASSEDMNTEAFF
V gene: TRBV12-3/TRBV12-4; D gene: -; CDR3 length: 12; J gene: TRBJ1-6; clone size: -; CDR3 DNA: TGTGCCAGCAGTTTTTCAGGTTCACCCCTCCACTTT; CDR3 protein: CASSFSGSPLHF
V gene: TRBV27; D gene: -; CDR3 length: 13; J gene: TRBJ1-4; clone size: -; CDR3 DNA: TGTGCCAGCAGTTTAGTCCCGGGTGAAAAACTGTTTTTT; CDR3 protein: CASSLVPGEKLFF
V gene: TRBV2; D gene: -; CDR3 length: 14; J gene: TRBJ1-1; clone size: -; CDR3 DNA: TGTGCCAGCAGTGAAGCACTCGGGGACACTGAAGCTTTCTTT; CDR3 protein: CASSEALGDTEAFF
V gene: TRBV3-1/TRBV3-2; D gene: -; CDR3 length: 16; J gene: TRBJ1-2; clone size: -; CDR3 DNA: TGTGCCAGCAGCCAAGATCTTACTGGGGGCATCTATGGCTACACCTTC; CDR3 protein: CASSQDLTGGIYGYTF
V gene: TRBV29-1; D gene: -; CDR3 length: 11; J gene: TRBJ1-1; clone size: -; CDR3 DNA: TGCAGCGTTGGGGGGGTGACTGAAGCTTTCTTT; CDR3 protein: CSVGGVTEAFF
V gene: TRBV9; D gene: TRBD1; CDR3 length: 12; J gene: TRBJ1-2; clone size: -; CDR3 DNA: TGTGCCAGCAGCGGCGACAGGGACGGCTACACCTTC; CDR3 protein: CASSGDRDGYTF
V gene: TRBV5-6; D gene: TRBD1; CDR3 length: 14; J gene: TRBJ2-1; clone size: -; CDR3 DNA: TGTGCCAGCAGCTTTACAGGGGTGCCTCCTGAGCAGTTCTTC; CDR3 protein: CASSFTGVPPEQFF
V gene: TRBV2; D gene: TRBD1; CDR3 length: 13; J gene: TRBJ1-6; clone size: -; CDR3 DNA: TGTGCCAGCAGTACAGGGGTTAATTCACCCCTCCACTTT; CDR3 protein: CASSTGVNSPLHF
V gene: TRBV7-8; D gene: TRBD1; CDR3 length: 18; J gene: TRBJ1-1; clone size: -; CDR3 DNA: TGTGCCAGCAGCTTAGAATACCGGACAGGGGGCCTGAACACTGAAGCTTTCTTT; CDR3 protein: CASSLEYRTGGLNTEAFF
V gene: TRBV11-2; D gene: -; CDR3 length: 17; J gene: TRBJ1-1; clone size: -; CDR3 DNA: TGTGCCAGCAGCTTAGATCCGCGAGGAACATCTTGGACTGAAGCTTTCTTT; CDR3 protein: CASSLDPRGTSWTEAFF
V gene: TRBV7-2; D gene: -; CDR3 length: 15; J gene: TRBJ1-5; clone size: -; CDR3 DNA: TGTGCCAGCAGCAGTAGGATAGCGGGCAATCAGCCCCAGCATTTT; CDR3 protein: CASSSRIAGNQPQHF
V gene: TRBV30; D gene: -; CDR3 length: 11; J gene: TRBJ1-1; clone size: once; CDR3 DNA: TGTGCCTGGACTGTCGACAGTAAAGCTTTCTTT; CDR3 protein: CAWTVDSKAFF
V gene: TRBV10-3; D gene: TRBD1; CDR3 length: 15; J gene: TRBJ1-3; clone size: -; CDR3 DNA: TGTGCCATCAGTGTTAGCAGGGGGCCCGGAAACACCATATATTTT; CDR3 protein: CAISVSRGPGNTIYF
V gene: TRBV28; D gene: TRBD2; CDR3 length: 16; J gene: TRBJ2-7; clone size: -; CDR3 DNA: TGTGCCAGCAGTTGGGAGCTAGCGGGAGTCGCGGGCGAGCAGTACTTC; CDR3 protein: CASSWELAGVAGEQYF
V gene: TRBV6-5; D gene: TRBD1; CDR3 length: 15; J gene: TRBJ1-1; clone size: -; CDR3 DNA: TGTGCCAGCAGTTGGAACAGGGGGCAGGGCACTGAAGCTTTCTTT; CDR3 protein: CASSWNRGQGTEAFF
V gene: TRBV7-2; D gene: TRBD1; CDR3 length: 15; J gene: TRBJ1-6; clone size: -; CDR3 DNA: TGTGCCAGCAGCTTAGACAGGGGGGGGAATTCACCCCTCCACTTT; CDR3 protein: CASSLDRGGNSPLHF
V gene: TRBV5-4; D gene: TRBD1; CDR3 length: 14; J gene: TRBJ1-5; clone size: -; CDR3 DNA: TGTGCCAGCAGCTCCGGGACAGACAATCAGCCCCAGCATTTT; CDR3 protein: CASSSGTDNQPQHF
V gene: TRBV11-2; D gene: TRBD1; CDR3 length: 16; J gene: TRBJ1-2; clone size: few; CDR3 DNA: TGTGCCAGCAGCTCGGGGGACAGGCCCTTTGGCTATGGCTACACCTTC; CDR3 protein: CASSSGDRPFGYGYTF